Shown below are 13 T cell receptor beta chains from a single sample sequenced in a study of control samples from healthy donors and cancer patients. Profiling relied on immunoSEQ multiplex PCR, and the TCRdb table lists in-frame clones only, not all of them. This sample carries 70,000 to 100,000 clones, 85% to 90% of them seen once, and the ten largest clones take 6.5% to 8%. The sample was blood. These receptors came from a woman aged 55-69 years in good health.

This clone was seen once. The chain employs TRBV5-4 and TRBJ1-1; 8 bases match TRBD1. The trim removed 0 bases at V and 1 base at J, leaving 2 bases unmatched. This CDR3 comprises 15 residues. CDR1 is SGHNT, CDR2 YYREEE, per germline (reference sequence). The DNA for the CDR3 is TGTGCCAGCAGCTTGGTGCAGGGGGCGAACACTGAAGCTTTCTTT. Its protein is CASSLVQGANTEAFF.

This chain links TRBV3-1 (or the pseudogene TRBV3-2) with TRBJ2-2, with D possibly matching TRBD2 (7 bases). The CDR3 extends over 16 amino acids. V lost 3 bases to trimming and J lost 0 bases, with 11 bases between them. Germline V gives CDR1 LGHDT, CDR2 YNNKEL (reference sequence). The CDR3 nucleotides read TGTGCCAGCAGCCAGTGGGGGGGCCCGAACACCGGGGAGCTGTTTTTT. Translated, it gives CASSQWGGPNTGELFF.

This clone has just a few counts. This sequence joins TRBV9 and TRBJ2-3, with unresolved D. CDR3 length: 14 residues. The germline CDR1 and CDR2 sequences are SGDLS and YYNGEE. V was trimmed by 0 bases and J by 6 bases, leaving 11 bases between them. DNA for the CDR3: TGTGCCAGCAGCGTAGCGTCGGTAGGGGATACGCAGTATTTT. Amino acids: CASSVASVGDTQYF.

CDR3 sequence: CSPRQDNEAFF. The CDR3 DNA sequence: TGCAGCCCAAGACAGGACAATGAAGCTTTCTTT. The chain links TRBV20-1 to TRBJ1-1, with D possibly matching TRBD1 (6 bases). The CDR3 is 11 amino acids. Germline V gene data show CDR1 as DFQATT and CDR2 as SNEGSKA (reference sequence).

This rearrangement joins TRBV5-1 to TRBJ1-2; 9 bases fit TRBD1. Per the germline V gene, CDR1 is SGHRS and CDR2 is YFSETQ. Trimming removed 0 bases from V and 6 bases from J; junction bases left unmatched: 6. The CDR3 spans 15 residues. CDR3 amino acids: CASSLETTGGDGYTF. DNA of the CDR3: TGCGCCAGCAGCTTGGAAACCACAGGGGGCGATGGCTACACCTTC. The whole variable domain, filled in from reference TRBV5-1 and TRBJ1-2, reads KAGVTQTPRYLIKTRGQQVTLSCSPISGHRSVSWYQQTPGQGLQFLFEYFSETQRNKGNFPGRFSGRQFSNSRSEMNVSTLELGDSALYLCASSLETTGGDGYTFGSGTRLTVV.

V is TRBV19 and J is TRBJ2-1; 10 nucleotides match TRBD2. Germline V CDR1 and CDR2: LNHDA, SQIVND (reference sequence). This CDR3 is 15 amino acids long. V shed 6 bases and J 4 bases; nucleotides not matched to a gene: 6. The CDR3 here is CASRKAGGPYNEQFF. The DNA for the CDR3 is TGTGCCAGTAGAAAAGCGGGGGGGCCTTACAATGAGCAGTTCTTC. Using reference TRBV19 and TRBJ2-1 for the parts outside the CDR3, the full variable domain is DGGITQSPKYLFRKEGQNVTLSCEQNLNHDAMYWYRQDPGQGLRLIYYSQIVNDFQKGDIAEGYSVSREKKESFPLTVTSAQKNPTAFYLCASRKAGGPYNEQFFGPGTRLTVL.

This chain uses TRBV23-1 with TRBJ2-5, with 7 bases matching TRBD1. TRBV23-1 is flagged as an ORF with uncertain function. The CDR3 is 13 residues long. With V trimmed by 4 bases and J by 5 bases, 4 bases remained unmatched. The CDR3 DNA sequence: TGCGCCAGCAGTCGAACAGGGGTGGAGACCCAGTACTTC. Translating it yields CASSRTGVETQYF.

The chain recombines TRBV5-1 with TRBJ2-3; D not resolved. The V gene lost 0 bases and the J gene lost 6 bases, with 5 bases spanning the gap. The CDR3 totals 12 residues. Germline V lookup: CDR1 SGHRS, CDR2 YFSETQ. The CDR3 here is CASSLARDTQYF. The DNA of the CDR3 is TGCGCCAGCAGCTTGGCCCGGGATACGCAGTATTTT.

There are a few counts of this clone. Its ends do not fully match the called genes, so a read error is possible. V gene TRBV20-1 combines with J gene TRBJ2-1, with 10 bases aligning to TRBD2. There are 9 residues in the CDR3. Per germline, CDR1 DFQATT and CDR2 SNEGSKA (reference sequence). This CDR3 reads CSAERGGVF. The CDR3 coding sequence is TGCAGTGCCGAGCGGGGGGGGGTCTTC.

The chain is built from TRBV7-9 and TRBJ1-2; D is unresolved. The V end lost 4 bases, the J end lost 1 base, and 22 bases lay between the germline ends. There are 18 residues in the CDR3. Germline loops: CDR1 SEHNR, CDR2 FQNEAQ (reference sequence). The CDR3 region has the DNA TGTGCCAGCAGCTCTGTTTCCCGAAGCCAGTCATATAACTATGGCTACACCTTC. Its protein is CASSSVSRSQSYNYGYTF.

The chain couples TRBV7-7 to TRBJ2-3; 7 nucleotides match TRBD2. The CDR3 consists of 14 residues. Germline V CDR1 and CDR2: SSHAT, FNYEAQ (reference sequence). The V gene end was trimmed by 3 bases and the J gene end by 0 bases; junction bases not matched to a gene: 0. CDR3 residues: CASSLRESTDTQYF. In DNA form, the CDR3 reads TGTGCCAGCAGCTTGCGGGAGAGCACAGATACGCAGTATTTT.

The V gene is TRBV6-6, the J gene TRBJ2-3; 11 nucleotides match TRBD2. The CDR3 sequence is 15 residues long. Germline V gives CDR1 MNHNY, CDR2 SVGAGI (reference sequence). Trimming removed 4 bases from V and 5 bases from J; junction bases left unmatched: 5. The CDR3: CASSSQTSGKDTQYF. The CDR3 DNA follows: TGTGCCAGCAGTTCGCAGACTAGCGGGAAAGATACGCAGTATTTT.

CDR3 residues: CASSPTQGRAYEQYF. The CDR3 DNA follows: TGTGCCAGCTCACCAACGCAGGGGAGAGCCTACGAGCAGTACTTC. The chain has TRBV18 and TRBJ2-7, with a tentative D call TRBD1 (6 bases). The CDR3 length is 15 residues. Germline loops: CDR1 KGHSH, CDR2 LQKENI. V was clipped by 2 bases and J by 2 bases, with 13 bases between them.